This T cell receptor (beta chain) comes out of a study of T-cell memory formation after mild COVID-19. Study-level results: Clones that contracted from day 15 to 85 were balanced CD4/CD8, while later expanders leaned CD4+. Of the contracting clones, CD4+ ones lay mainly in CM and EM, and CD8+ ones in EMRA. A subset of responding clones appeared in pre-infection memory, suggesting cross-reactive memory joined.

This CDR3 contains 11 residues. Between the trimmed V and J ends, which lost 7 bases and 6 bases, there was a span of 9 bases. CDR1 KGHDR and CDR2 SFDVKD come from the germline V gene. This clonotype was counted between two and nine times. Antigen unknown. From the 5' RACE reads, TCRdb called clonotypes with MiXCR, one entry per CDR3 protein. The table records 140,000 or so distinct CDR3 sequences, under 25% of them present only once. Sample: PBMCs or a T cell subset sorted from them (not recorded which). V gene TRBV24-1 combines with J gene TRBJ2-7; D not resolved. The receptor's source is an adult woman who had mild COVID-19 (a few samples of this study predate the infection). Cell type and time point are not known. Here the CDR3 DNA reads TGTGCCACCAGCGCGTACGGCGAGCAGTACTTC. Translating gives CATSAYGEQYF.